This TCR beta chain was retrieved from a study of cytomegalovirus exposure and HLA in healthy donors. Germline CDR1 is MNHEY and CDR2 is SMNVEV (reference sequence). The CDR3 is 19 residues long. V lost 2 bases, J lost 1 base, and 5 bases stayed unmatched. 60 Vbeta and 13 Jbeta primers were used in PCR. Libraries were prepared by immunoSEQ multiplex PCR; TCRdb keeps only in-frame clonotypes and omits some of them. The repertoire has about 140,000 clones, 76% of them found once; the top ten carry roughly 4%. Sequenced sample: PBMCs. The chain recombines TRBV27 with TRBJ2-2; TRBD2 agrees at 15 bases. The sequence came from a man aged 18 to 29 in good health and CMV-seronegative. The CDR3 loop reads CASSLVPGLAGGNTGELFF. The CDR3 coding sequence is TGTGCCAGCAGTTTAGTCCCGGGACTAGCGGGAGGGAACACCGGGGAGCTGTTTTTT.